The entry below describes one T cell receptor beta chain. Its specificity is unknown. This specimen comes from a study of T cells after yellow fever vaccination. Study-level background: Fractions with few cells were prepared using SMART-Seq v4 Ultra Low Input. Study results and limitations: At 95% to 97% for CD4 and approximately 88% for CD8, most primary-vaccination clones showed up again after the booster. Researchers noted that a small share of clonotypes showed up in both CD4 and CD8 compartments. The study found a weaker secondary response that peaked faster, day 5 versus 15.

TCRdb recomputed calls from the 5' RACE reads with MiXCR, one row per CDR3 protein. Altogether around 550,000 distinct CDR3 sequences are present, 15% to 20% being singletons, with the ten largest covering roughly an eighth. CDR3 length equals 15 residues. The V and J ends lost 0 bases and 3 bases, in that order; junction bases with no gene match: 4. Germline V gene data show CDR1 as SGHRS and CDR2 as YFSETQ. This material consisted of PBMCs, taken 15 days after the yellow fever booster vaccination. This clonotype was obtained from a man aged 25-45 years who received the YFV17D yellow fever vaccine. This rearrangement joins TRBV5-1 to TRBJ2-7, with 9 bases fitting TRBD1. The CDR3 DNA follows: TGCGCCAGCAGCTTGGCGGGACAGGGTATCTACGAGCAGTACTTC. It yields the protein CASSLAGQGIYEQYF.